The rows below give T cell receptor beta chains drawn from one sample of a study of T cells in Graves' hyperthyroidism and ophthalmopathy. MiXCR was run by TCRdb on the multiplex PCR reads, yielding one entry per CDR3 protein. The table has 600,000 to 700,000 distinct CDR3 sequences, 14% to 15% seen once. Sample: blood. These receptors originate from a woman aged 40 to 55 with Graves' ophthalmopathy. Each CDR3 is given with its conserved first and last residue. Fields, in order: V gene, CDR3 length, D gene, clone size, J gene, CDR3 DNA, CDR3 protein. D genes are given only for firm matches. Rows give clone size only sometimes, using once, few, many, or a class for an expanded clone.

>TRBV2|15|.|.|TRBJ2-7
TGTGCCATCAAGGCCCAGGGCCCGGTAACGTACGAGCAGTACTTC
CAIKAQGPVTYEQYF
>TRBV19|14|.|many|TRBJ1-1
TGTGCCAGTAGTTCCGCCGGGACACTCACTGAAGCTTTCTTT
CASSSAGTLTEAFF
>TRBV6-1|15|TRBD1|few|TRBJ2-2
TGTGCCAGCAGTGCGGGGACAGGGGTTGCCGGGGAGCTGTTTTTT
CASSAGTGVAGELFF
>TRBV12-3/TRBV12-4|15|TRBD1|many|TRBJ2-2
TGTGCCAGCAGTACGGACAGGGTTCGGACCGGGGAGCTGTTTTTT
CASSTDRVRTGELFF
>TRBV11-2|13|.|few|TRBJ2-5
TGTGCCAGCAGCTTACAAGGGTCTGAGACCCAGTACTTC
CASSLQGSETQYF
>TRBV7-9|16|.|many|TRBJ1-2
TGTGCCAGCAGCTTAGGGCTTATCGACACCGACTATGGCTACACCTTC
CASSLGLIDTDYGYTF
>TRBV4-1|19|TRBD2|few|TRBJ2-2
TGCGCCAGCAGCCAAGAGACGAGGACTAGCGGGAGACGGACCGGGGAGCTGTTTTTT
CASSQETRTSGRRTGELFF
>TRBV11-2|16|.|.|TRBJ2-2
TGTGCCAGCAGACCGGACCGATTCACGAACACCGGGGAGCTGTTTTTT
CASRPDRFTNTGELFF
>TRBV29-1|14|.|many|TRBJ2-2
TGCAGCGTCTACGCCGTATCCGACACCGGGGAGCTGTTTTTT
CSVYAVSDTGELFF
>TRBV6-1|14|.|many|TRBJ2-7
TGTGCCAGCAGTAGCGAGCGGGCTACCTACGAGCAGTACTTC
CASSSERATYEQYF
>TRBV30|12|.|few|TRBJ2-7
TGTGCCTGGTCCCGAGGGGGGGCCGAGCAGTACTTC
CAWSRGGAEQYF
>TRBV29-1|14|.|many|TRBJ2-7
TGCAGCGTGGCCCCTAACGACTGGGCGGGCGAGCAGTACTTC
CSVAPNDWAGEQYF
>TRBV28|15|TRBD2|many|TRBJ2-7
TGTGCCAGCAGTCCCGAGCGGGAGCGGAATGACGAGCAGTACTTC
CASSPERERNDEQYF
>TRBV11-2|16|.|many|TRBJ2-7
TGTGCCAGCAGCTTACGAAAGGCTTCCAGCTCCTACGAGCAGTACTTC
CASSLRKASSSYEQYF
>TRBV11-1|16|TRBD1|.|TRBJ1-1
TGTGCCAGCAGCTCAGGGCAGGGGGCTAGGAGCACTGAAGCTTTCTTT
CASSSGQGARSTEAFF
>TRBV27|15|TRBD1|many|TRBJ2-7
TGTGCCAGCAGTCTCCGGGACAGGGTAGCCTACGAGCAGTACTTC
CASSLRDRVAYEQYF
>TRBV7-8|16|.|many|TRBJ1-1
TGTGCCAGCAGCTCTCTGCCAGGGACAATGAACACTGAAGCTTTCTTT
CASSSLPGTMNTEAFF
>TRBV6-4|19|TRBD2|many|TRBJ2-7
TGTGCCAGCAGGGTACTCCCCTCCTTGACTAGCGGGAGTCTCTACGAGCAGTACTTC
CASRVLPSLTSGSLYEQYF
>TRBV6-2/TRBV6-3|17|.|.|TRBJ1-1
TGTGCCAGCAGTTATTCGGTGGGCGCGAATGGGAACACTGAAGCTTTCTTT
CASSYSVGANGNTEAFF
>TRBV4-1|17|.|.|TRBJ2-7
TGCGCCAGCAGCCAAGAACCCCCCGGACAGTTCTCCTACGAGCAGTACTTC
CASSQEPPGQFSYEQYF
>TRBV13|15|TRBD1|many|TRBJ2-5
TGTGCCAGCAGCCGCAGACAGGGCACCCAAGAGACCCAGTACTTC
CASSRRQGTQETQYF
>TRBV15|15|.|many|TRBJ2-7
TGTGCCACCAGCAGAGTATCGACTAGTCCCTACGAGCAGTACTTC
CATSRVSTSPYEQYF
>TRBV28|14|.|many|TRBJ1-3
TGTGCCAGCAGTTACAGGAGCTCTGGAAACACCATATATTTT
CASSYRSSGNTIYF
>TRBV7-2|13|.|many|TRBJ2-7
TGTGCCAGCAGCGTCCGGGGAGACTACGAGCAGTACTTC
CASSVRGDYEQYF
>TRBV6-2/TRBV6-3|15|TRBD1|many|TRBJ1-1
TGTGCCAGCAGGGGTCTACAGGGGAGGATCACTGAAGCTTTCTTT
CASRGLQGRITEAFF
>TRBV19|15|TRBD2|many|TRBJ2-5
TGTGCCAGTAGTATGGGACTAGCGGTTCAAGAGACCCAGTACTTC
CASSMGLAVQETQYF
>TRBV6-2/TRBV6-3|13|.|many|TRBJ1-1
TGTGCCAGCACTCTGGACAGTTACTCTGAAGCTTTCTTT
CASTLDSYSEAFF
>TRBV4-1|15|.|.|TRBJ2-5
TGCGCCAGCAGCCAAGTACAGAACCCCCAAGAGACCCAGTACTTC
CASSQVQNPQETQYF
>TRBV7-2|14|TRBD1|many|TRBJ2-4
TGTGCCAGCAGCCCCGGACCAGGGGGAGTCATTCAGTACTTC
CASSPGPGGVIQYF
>TRBV12-3/TRBV12-4|14|TRBD2|many|TRBJ2-7
TGTGCCAGCAGTTTCTCGGGGAGGGCCTTGGAGCAGTACTTC
CASSFSGRALEQYF
>TRBV20-1|14|.|many|TRBJ1-6
TGCAGTGCCGGCGGCGAGGCCGTCAATTCACCCCTCCACTTT
CSAGGEAVNSPLHF
>TRBV11-1|14|.|.|TRBJ1-1
TGTGCCAGCAGCCTTCGGGACATTGACACTGAAGCTTTCTTT
CASSLRDIDTEAFF
>TRBV30|13|.|few|TRBJ2-7
TGTGCCTGGGGGGGACGGGGCTCCTACGAGCAGTACTTC
CAWGGRGSYEQYF
>TRBV28|14|.|many|TRBJ2-7
TGTGCCAGCAGTTCAGGACTGTCTACCTACGAGCAGTACTTC
CASSSGLSTYEQYF
>TRBV6-2/TRBV6-3|14|.|.|TRBJ2-2
TGTGCCAGCAGCAAGACTAGTTTCACCGGGGAGCTGTTTTTT
CASSKTSFTGELFF
>TRBV6-2/TRBV6-3|16|.|many|TRBJ2-5
TGTGCCAGCAGTAAGCCCCTGGGATTAGGGCAAGAGACCCAGTACTTC
CASSKPLGLGQETQYF
>TRBV5-4|16|TRBD2|.|TRBJ2-5
TGTGCCAGCAGCTTGGCTCTAGCGGACGAGGGAGAGACCCAGTACTTC
CASSLALADEGETQYF
>TRBV6-2/TRBV6-3|16|.|many|TRBJ2-6
TGTGCCAGCAAGTGGAGTCGGGCGGCTGGGGCCAACGTCCTGACTTTC
CASKWSRAAGANVLTF
>TRBV6-2/TRBV6-3|13|TRBD1|many|TRBJ1-2
TGTGCCAGCAGTTACTACCGGGACAGTGGCTACACCTTC
CASSYYRDSGYTF
>TRBV27|15|.|many|TRBJ1-1
TGTGCCAGCAGTCTCAACTTCGGACCGAACACTGAAGCTTTCTTT
CASSLNFGPNTEAFF
>TRBV12-3/TRBV12-4|12|.|medium-sized|TRBJ1-2
TGTGCCAGCAGTTTGGGTCCTATGGGCTACACCTTC
CASSLGPMGYTF